Listed here are 9 T cell receptor beta chains from one sample, sequenced in a study of control samples from healthy donors and cancer patients. Clones were sequenced by immunoSEQ multiplex PCR, and TCRdb holds only the in-frame ones, with some missing. The table lists 65,000 to 70,000 clones, around 84% of them singletons, with 2.9% in the top ten. Sequencing was carried out using PBMCs. Receptor source: a woman aged 45-60 years with lung cancer.

The V gene is TRBV6-6, the J gene TRBJ1-2; 7 bases map to TRBD1. Germline CDR1 MNHNY, CDR2 SVGAGI (reference sequence). V trimming: 6 bases; J trimming: 3 bases; junction bases outside the gene matches: 4. This CDR3 comprises 13 residues. The chain's CDR3 is CASSPDRDYGYTF. CDR3 nucleotides: TGTGCCAGCAGCCCTGACAGGGACTATGGCTACACCTTC.

The chain combines TRBV3-1 (or the pseudogene TRBV3-2) with TRBJ2-5; perhaps TRBD2 as D (5 bases). Looked up from germline, CDR1 is LGHDT and CDR2 is YNNKEL (reference sequence). Trimming shortened V by 7 bases and J by 1 base, and 13 bases separated the two germline ends. CDR3 size: 14 residues. In DNA, the CDR3 is TGTGCCAGCACTCCTAGCCGTTCCCAAGAGACCCAGTACTTC. Protein: CASTPSRSQETQYF.

This clone was picked up a small number of times. The gene calls are TRBV6-5 and TRBJ1-4, with D hard to call. The CDR3 consists of 14 residues. Trimming cost V 0 bases and J 8 bases, with 10 bases left between them. Germline CDR1 is MNHEY and CDR2 is SVGAGI. CDR3 bases: TGTGCCAGCAGTTACTCGCTAAGTGGAGAAAAACTGTTTTTT. Protein product: CASSYSLSGEKLFF.

The chain joins TRBV5-4 to TRBJ2-3; D unclear. Germline-derived CDR1 and CDR2 are SGHNT and YYREEE (reference sequence). With 0 bases removed from V and 0 bases from J, the gap between germline ends came to 2 bases. There are 13 residues in the CDR3. This CDR3 is CASSLESTDTQYF. CDR3 in DNA: TGTGCCAGCAGCTTGGAGAGCACAGATACGCAGTATTTT.

The chain has TRBV7-9 and TRBJ2-2, with D hard to call. The ends were cut back, 1 base at V and 0 bases at J, with 12 bases in the middle. CDR1 and CDR2 from the germline V gene are SEHNR and FQNEAQ (reference sequence). The CDR3 runs 17 residues. The CDR3 nucleotides are TGTGCCAGCAGCTTAGAATGGGTTTTCGCGAACACCGGGGAGCTGTTTTTT. Protein product: CASSLEWVFANTGELFF.

The rearrangement uses TRBV9 and TRBJ2-2; 9 nucleotides match TRBD1. The V gene's germline CDR1 is SGDLS and CDR2 YYNGEE. The CDR3 loop spans 15 amino acids. V was pared by 4 bases and J by 4 bases, with 5 bases of the junction left unmatched. The CDR3 protein is CASSFGTGSTGELFF. The CDR3 DNA follows: TGTGCCAGCAGCTTCGGGACAGGGTCCACCGGGGAGCTGTTTTTT.

CDR3 coding DNA: TGCAGCGTTGAAGACCCCGGAGGATTCACTGAAGCTTTCTTT. Amino acids: CSVEDPGGFTEAFF. V gene TRBV29-1 combines with J gene TRBJ1-1; D unclear. Looked up from germline, CDR1 is SQVTM and CDR2 is ANQGSEA. The CDR3 loop spans 14 amino acids. Trimming took off 0 bases at V and 4 bases at J, with 12 bases between the two ends.

The chain joins TRBV30 to TRBJ1-4; tentative D call: TRBD1 (5 bases). Germline CDR1 reads GTSNPN; CDR2 reads SVGIG (reference sequence). This CDR3 spans 13 amino acids. In DNA, the CDR3 is TGTGCGACGGGGGTTACAACTAATGAAAAACTGTTTTTT. Translated, it gives CATGVTTNEKLFF.

This chain connects TRBV2 to TRBJ1-5; D is perhaps TRBD1 (5 bases). CDR3 length: 13 residues. Germline CDR1 is SNHLY and CDR2 is FYNNEI. V lost 6 bases and J lost 1, with 7 bases in between. CDR3 region: CASRRDSNQPQHF. The CDR3, as DNA: TGTGCCAGCAGGCGGGACAGCAATCAGCCCCAGCATTTT.